The 23 T cell receptor beta chains presented below share a single source sample, sequenced in a study of cytomegalovirus exposure and HLA in healthy donors (dated by TCRdb to about 2017). The library was built by means of the immunoSEQ multiplex PCR assay. For the multiplex PCR, a mixture combining 60 forward primers for TCR Vbeta segments and 13 reverse primers for TCR Jbeta segments was used. The table was pulled from immuneACCESS by TCRdb, which kept in-frame rearrangements only. Such tables lose some clones; where checked, under half of the loss comes from unresolved V genes, and the rest has no known cause. The sample includes some 160,000 clones, with approximately 80% observed a single time. In total, the top ten clones hold about 4.1% of the sample. The specimen was PBMCs. These receptors all stem from a woman aged 35 to 49 in good health and CMV-seropositive.

This clone was observed a few times. CDR3 amino acids: CAWSGGGNQPQHF. In nucleotides, the CDR3 is TGTGCCTGGAGTGGGGGGGGCAATCAGCCCCAGCATTTT. This chain connects TRBV30 to TRBJ1-5; possibly TRBD1 for D (5 bases). The CDR3 has 13 residues. Germline V gene lookup returns CDR1 GTSNPN and CDR2 SVGIG (reference sequence). Trimming took off 1 base at V and 2 bases at J, with 6 bases between the two ends.

This chain links TRBV5-5 with TRBJ2-7; maybe TRBD2 (7 bases). Germline assignment: CDR1 SGHKS and CDR2 YYEKEE (reference sequence). Trimming pared 0 bases from V and 2 bases from J, leaving 15 bases between. CDR3 length: 16 amino acids. CDR3 nucleotides: TGTGCCAGCAGCTTGGGTACGATGGGGGGGCCCTACGAGCAGTACTTC. Protein: CASSLGTMGGPYEQYF.

The rearrangement links TRBV10-2 to TRBJ1-4, with TRBD1 matching 9 bases. Germline values: CDR1 WSHSY, CDR2 SAAADI. The CDR3 has 13 residues. V shed 7 bases, J shed 6 bases, and the junction held 3 bases outside the gene matches. CDR3 region: CASTQGAHEKLFF. Here the CDR3 DNA reads TGCGCCAGCACACAGGGGGCACATGAAAAACTGTTTTTT.

The chain links TRBV27 to TRBJ1-5, with a tentative D call TRBD1 (6 bases). Germline V gene lookup returns CDR1 MNHEY and CDR2 SMNVEV (reference sequence). Trimming stripped 5 bases from V and 4 bases from J, with 12 bases between. The CDR3 has 14 amino acids. The CDR3 DNA is TGTGCCAGCAGTCCGACAGGCTTAAATCAGCCCCAGCATTTT. Protein sequence: CASSPTGLNQPQHF.

In this sample, this clone turned up once. The chain couples TRBV9 to TRBJ2-2, with a weak D call TRBD2 (7 bases). V lost 5 bases to trimming and J lost 2 bases, with 13 bases between them. This CDR3 region has 15 residues. From germline, CDR1 is SGDLS and CDR2 YYNGEE. CDR3 in amino acids: CASRGGARNTGELFF. The DNA for the CDR3 is TGTGCCAGCAGGGGGGGGGCACGTAACACCGGGGAGCTGTTTTTT.

V gene TRBV10-3 combines with J gene TRBJ2-7; possibly TRBD2 for D (5 bases). The CDR3 spans 14 residues. Germline values: CDR1 ENHRY, CDR2 SYGVKD. Trimming left V 0 bases short and J 4 bases short, with 10 bases between. As DNA, the CDR3 is TGTGCCATCAGTGAGTCGAGGGCCAATTACGAGCAGTACTTC. Translating it yields CAISESRANYEQYF.

The chain uses TRBV9 and TRBJ2-3, with 9 nucleotides matching TRBD2. The CDR3 is 16 residues long. Germline V lookup: CDR1 SGDLS, CDR2 YYNGEE. V was clipped by 0 bases and J by 1 base; unmatched bases: 3. The chain's CDR3 is CASSVGTSARTDTQYF. CDR3 sequence (DNA): TGTGCCAGCAGCGTAGGGACTAGCGCCCGCACAGATACGCAGTATTTT.

Written as DNA, the CDR3 is TGTGCCAGCAGGCTTCGCTCAGAGAACACTGAAGCTTTCTTT. Its protein product is CASRLRSENTEAFF. The chain couples TRBV2 to TRBJ1-1, with D uncertain. CDR3 length equals 14 residues. The germline V gene encodes CDR1 SNHLY and CDR2 FYNNEI. V lost 6 bases and J 1 base, leaving 12 bases between the germline ends.

The genes are TRBV28 and TRBJ2-7, with 8 positions matching TRBD2. With V trimmed by 6 bases and J by 5 bases, 12 bases remained unmatched. This CDR3 has 15 amino acids. CDR1 MDHEN and CDR2 SYDVKM come from the germline V gene. CDR3 region: CASRVLRRGDNEQYF. CDR3 DNA: TGTGCCAGCAGGGTTCTACGGCGGGGGGATAACGAGCAGTACTTC.

The rearrangement links TRBV27 to TRBJ2-1; 8 nucleotides line up with TRBD1. V gave up 5 bases and J gave up 4 bases; unmatched junction bases: 4. Germline V gene data show CDR1 as MNHEY and CDR2 as SMNVEV (reference sequence). This CDR3 spans 14 amino acids. As DNA, the CDR3 is TGTGCCAGCAGTCGGACAGGGCCGTACAATGAGCAGTTCTTC. This encodes CASSRTGPYNEQFF.

The chain joins TRBV7-9 to TRBJ2-2; a weak D match, TRBD2 (5 bases). Trimming took off 3 bases at V and 0 bases at J, with 11 bases between the two ends. The germline V gene encodes CDR1 SEHNR and CDR2 FQNEAQ (reference sequence). The CDR3 has 16 amino acids. Here the CDR3 DNA reads TGTGCCAGCAGCTTTTCAGGAGGAGCGAACACCGGGGAGCTGTTTTTT. This gives the protein CASSFSGGANTGELFF.

The rearrangement joins TRBV28 to TRBJ1-4; TRBD1 is a possible D gene (6 bases). Trimming stripped 8 bases from V and 3 bases from J, with 13 bases between. Germline lookup yields CDR1 MDHEN and CDR2 SYDVKM. The length of the CDR3 is 14 residues. The CDR3 sequence is CASQFRGANEKLFF. The CDR3 coding sequence is TGTGCCAGCCAGTTCAGGGGAGCTAATGAAAAACTGTTTTTT.

The rearrangement uses TRBV7-9 and TRBJ1-3; D is ambiguous. The CDR3 spans 12 residues. Trimming cost V 3 bases and J 4 bases, with 4 bases left between them. CDR1 and CDR2 from the germline V gene are SEHNR and FQNEAQ (reference sequence). CDR3: CASSFEGNTIYF. The CDR3, as DNA: TGTGCCAGCAGCTTCGAGGGAAACACCATATATTTT. Complete variable domain (other parts from reference TRBV7-9 and TRBJ1-3): DTGVSQNPRHKITKRGQNVTFRCDPISEHNRLYWYRQTLGQGPEFLTYFQNEAQLEKSRLLSDRFSAERPKGSFSTLEIQRTEQGDSAMYLCASSFEGNTIYFGEGSWLTVV.

The rearrangement uses TRBV27 and TRBJ2-1; no clear D gene. The CDR3 totals 12 residues. Germline CDR1 is MNHEY and CDR2 is SMNVEV (reference sequence). V lost 5 bases to trimming and J lost 9 bases, with 11 bases between them. CDR3 loop: CASSPSISEQFF. CDR3 nucleotides: TGTGCCAGCAGTCCCTCCATCAGTGAGCAGTTCTTC.

The chain recombines TRBV9 with TRBJ2-5, with 7 bases lining up with TRBD1. The DNA matches TRBJ2-7 better at its end, which makes the J call doubtful. Germline V gene lookup returns CDR1 SGDLS and CDR2 YYNGEE. This CDR3 has 14 amino acids. CDR3 in amino acids: CASSPRTGPYEQYF. CDR3 sequence (DNA): TGTGCCAGCAGCCCCCGGACAGGCCCCTACGAGCAGTACTTC.

The V and J genes are TRBV7-2 and TRBJ2-1; no clear D. CDR1 and CDR2 (germline): SGHTA, FQGNSA. The CDR3 runs to 16 residues. V was pared by 5 bases and J by 0 bases, with 14 bases between. The CDR3 spells CASSGHSASSYNEQFF. The CDR3 DNA reads TGTGCCAGCAGCGGGCACTCAGCCAGCTCCTACAATGAGCAGTTCTTC.

For the CDR3, the DNA is TGTGCCAGCAGCTTAGAAGGGGGTCCTAATTCACCCCTCCACTTT. As protein: CASSLEGGPNSPLHF. The rearrangement uses TRBV7-9 and TRBJ1-6; perhaps TRBD1 as D (6 bases). The CDR3 has 15 residues. V dropped 1 base and J dropped 6 bases, with 10 bases sitting between them. The germline gives CDR1 SEHNR, CDR2 FQNEAQ (reference sequence).

A few counts support this clone. The chain joins TRBV6-1 to TRBJ2-7; 7 bases match TRBD1. The J segment lost 6 bases and the V segment lost 8 bases, leaving 10 bases of the junction unmatched. This CDR3 is 13 amino acids long. Germline-derived CDR1 and CDR2 are MNHNS and SASEGT. The chain's CDR3 is CASAWDRSGEQYF. The CDR3, as DNA: TGTGCCAGCGCTTGGGACAGATCGGGCGAGCAGTACTTC.

The chain uses TRBV5-1 and TRBJ1-3; 7 bases are a match to TRBD1. The CDR3 is 15 amino acids. V dropped 4 bases and J dropped 4; count of bases not matched to a gene: 8. Per the germline V gene, CDR1 is SGHRS and CDR2 is YFSETQ. The CDR3 spells CASSLTGATGNTIYF. CDR3 coding DNA: TGCGCCAGCAGCCTTACAGGGGCTACAGGAAACACCATATATTTT.

The chain employs TRBV19 and TRBJ2-5, with D possibly matching TRBD2 (5 bases). The tail of the sequence fits TRBJ2-7 better, so the J call may be wrong. The germline CDR1 and CDR2 sequences are LNHDA and SQIVND (reference sequence). The CDR3 runs to 14 residues. The CDR3 region is CASSMTGKDYEQYF. The CDR3 bases are TGTGCCAGTAGTATGACGGGGAAGGACTACGAGCAGTACTTC.

This chain connects TRBV5-1 to TRBJ2-3; D is possibly TRBD1 (5 bases). Trimming cost V 1 base and J 0 bases, with 9 bases left between them. The CDR3 is 15 amino acids. Germline CDR1 is SGHRS and CDR2 is YFSETQ. CDR3 nucleotide sequence: TGCGCCAGCAGCTTGAGCAGGGCGAGCACAGATACGCAGTATTTT. It is translated as CASSLSRASTDTQYF.

The genes are TRBV28 and TRBJ1-3, with D uncertain. The CDR3 runs 18 residues. Deletions cut 4 bases from V and 0 bases from J, with 19 bases between. Germline CDR1 and CDR2: MDHEN and SYDVKM. The CDR3 DNA is TGTGCCAGCAGTTCACCAAAAGGACTCGTAAGCTCTGGAAACACCATATATTTT. Its protein is CASSSPKGLVSSGNTIYF.

The chain has TRBV28 and TRBJ2-1; 7 bases agree with TRBD2. CDR3 length: 13 residues. Germline lookup yields CDR1 MDHEN and CDR2 SYDVKM. J was trimmed by 4 bases and V by 4 bases; bases with no gene match: 1. As DNA, the CDR3 is TGTGCCAGCAGTTCGGGACTATACAATGAGCAGTTCTTC. Translating it yields CASSSGLYNEQFF.